This TCR beta chain derives from a study of Graves' ophthalmopathy and Graves' hyperthyroidism (dated by TCRdb to between 2017 and 2018). A note on the overall study: Peripheral blood was collected at initial diagnosis, prior to any treatment. In total, 135 blood samples were TCR-sequenced: 40 to 45 ophthalmopathy, over 70 hyperthyroidism and some 17 hyperthyroidism-to-ophthalmopathy patients. In roughly 6 hyperthyroidism patients, T-cell repertoires of thyroid tissue and blood were compared. Once sampling was done, hyperthyroidism patients were given methimazole at a starting dose of 30 mg daily, while ophthalmopathy patients were given high-dose intravenous methylprednisolone. An independent validation cohort comprised some 18 hyperthyroidism patients and 15 to 17 patients who later progressed from hyperthyroidism to ophthalmopathy. A discovery set of about a hundred patients (43 ophthalmopathy, around 57 stable hyperthyroidism) was enrolled to explore V-J signatures distinguishing ophthalmopathy from hyperthyroidism. TCR beta repertoire signatures were used to distinguish Graves' ophthalmopathy from Graves' hyperthyroidism and to predict progression to ophthalmopathy.

For repertoire sequencing, the TCR beta CDR3 regions were amplified from RNA transcripts. The first round of RT-PCR was done with HTBI primers and the Qiagen OneStep RT-PCR kit, and was followed by a second round of multiplex PCR, then size selection and purification. The libraries underwent paired-end sequencing with 100 bp reads on an Illumina HiSeq2000. In the paper's pipeline: SOAPnuke was used to process the reads, throwing out any read that had adapters, had uncalled bases, had a mean Phred below 15, or lacked an exact constant-primer or identifier match. COPE v1.2.5 was used to merge high-quality paired reads. Each unique nucleotide sequence was treated as a clonotype, and MiTCR v1.1 was used to align the clonotypes to the IMGT TRB V, D and J references. The analysis was limited to V-J combinations with a frequency above 0.0001, which together covered more than 98% of repertoires. For each V-J combination, a TCR clonal expansion and chaos score was defined as F50 clonal expansion divided by the chaos observed in the TCRdist matrix. Welch's t-statistics and random forest were used to reduce features to about a dozen V-J combinations, which were fed into a naive Bayes classifier. Thyroid-blood repertoire similarity was quantified with the Morisita-Horn index. TCRdb took the public reads, trimmed them with fastp at Q25, ran MiXCR for clone calling and kept in-frame beta chains. Each CDR3 protein appears once, grouped with its most common genes and DNA. TCRdb, not the original authors, processed these V and J calls. Recorded for this sample are roughly 300,000 distinct CDR3 sequences; roughly a sixth of them occurred a single time. Of the sample, over 9% falls within the top ten clones.

The research as a whole found: In validation, the model predicted ophthalmopathy progression with over 60% sensitivity and roughly 78% specificity; fewer than 15 predicted patients were CT-confirmed with GO in a median of 6.5 months. Most of the expanded thyroid clonotypes with a frequency above 0.001 were also detected in blood, and it was suggested that the thyroid immune response may be reflected by blood repertoires. The 13-signature model separated ophthalmopathy from stable hyperthyroidism with around 90% sensitivity and about 81% specificity in cross-validation, and 80%/75% in the test set. No statistical method was used to predetermine the sample size, and group allocation was not hidden from the investigators.

Ophthalmopathy patients were characterized by moderately to severely active disease, a Clinical Activity Score of at least 3, a NOSPECS grade of at least 4, and a disease duration under 3 months. Patients were excluded if they had other autoimmune diseases, uncontrolled infections, pregnancy or lactation. Diagnosis relied on clinical symptoms, serum thyroxine, TRAb, thyroid ultrasound and orbital computed tomography. PBMCs were isolated from 10 ml of fresh peripheral blood by Ficoll-Paque density gradient centrifugation. Total RNA was extracted using Trizol reagent, and RNA quality was checked on an Agilent 2100 Bioanalyzer. This clonotype was recorded many times. The clone's antigen remains unknown. Base qualities are not provided; no much larger clone lies one nucleotide away. Sample: peripheral blood. This TCR came from an adult man with Graves' ophthalmopathy.

The CDR3 loop reads CASSPPTNTEAFF. In nucleotide form, the sequence is TGTGCCAGCAGCCCCCCGACGAACACTGAAGCTTTCTTT. The rearranged chain carries TRBV7-9 and TRBJ1-1; there is no confident call for the D gene. Trimming at the junction amounts to 5 bases on V and 1 base on J, and the germline ends lie 8 bases apart. CDR1 and CDR2 are drawn from the germline V gene (reference sequence): SEHNR, FQNEAQ. The CDR3 covers 13 residues, taking in both the cysteine and the phenylalanine. The retained sequence is limited to the CDR3, 39 bases, with the frame set at the first base.